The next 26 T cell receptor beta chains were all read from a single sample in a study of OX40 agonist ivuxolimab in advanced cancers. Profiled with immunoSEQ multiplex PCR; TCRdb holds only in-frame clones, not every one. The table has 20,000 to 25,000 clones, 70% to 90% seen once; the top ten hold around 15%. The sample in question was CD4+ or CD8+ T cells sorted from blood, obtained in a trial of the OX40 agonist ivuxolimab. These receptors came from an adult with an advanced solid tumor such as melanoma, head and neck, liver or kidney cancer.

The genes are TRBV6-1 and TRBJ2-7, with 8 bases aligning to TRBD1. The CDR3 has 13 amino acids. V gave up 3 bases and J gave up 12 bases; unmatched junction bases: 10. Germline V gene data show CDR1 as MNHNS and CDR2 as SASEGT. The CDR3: CASSDGTGLFLYF. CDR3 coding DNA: TGTGCCAGCAGTGACGGGACAGGCCTGTTCCTGTACTTC.

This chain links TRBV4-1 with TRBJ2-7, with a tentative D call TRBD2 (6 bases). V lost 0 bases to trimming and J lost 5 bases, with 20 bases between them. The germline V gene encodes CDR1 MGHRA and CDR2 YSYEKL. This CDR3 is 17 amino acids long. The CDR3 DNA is TGCGCCAGCAGCCAAGATCGGGCAGACCCGCGGGGAAACGAGCAGTACTTC. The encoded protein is CASSQDRADPRGNEQYF.

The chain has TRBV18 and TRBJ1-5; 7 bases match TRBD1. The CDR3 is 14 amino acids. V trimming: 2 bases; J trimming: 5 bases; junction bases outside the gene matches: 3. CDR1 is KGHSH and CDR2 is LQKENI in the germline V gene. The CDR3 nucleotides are TGTGCCAGCTCACCAACAGGGGAGGATCAGCCCCAGCATTTT. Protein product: CASSPTGEDQPQHF.

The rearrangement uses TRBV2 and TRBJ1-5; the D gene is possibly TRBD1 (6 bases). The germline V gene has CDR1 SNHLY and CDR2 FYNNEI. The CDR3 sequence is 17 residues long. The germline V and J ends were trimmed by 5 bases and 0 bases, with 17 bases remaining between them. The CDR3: CASSRGPLENSNQPQHF. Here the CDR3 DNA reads TGTGCCAGCAGTCGGGGGCCCTTAGAAAATAGCAATCAGCCCCAGCATTTT.

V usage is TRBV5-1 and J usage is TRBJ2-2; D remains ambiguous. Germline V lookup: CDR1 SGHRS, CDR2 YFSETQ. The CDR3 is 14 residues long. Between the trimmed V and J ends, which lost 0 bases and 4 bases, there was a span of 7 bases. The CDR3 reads CASSLAGSTGELFF. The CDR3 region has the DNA TGCGCCAGCAGCTTGGCAGGTTCCACCGGGGAGCTGTTTTTT.

DNA of the CDR3: TGTGCCAGCAGCTTAGTCGCTGGCGGGGGGGCCTACAATGAGCAGTTCTTC. Encoded protein: CASSLVAGGGAYNEQFF. The J gene is TRBJ2-1, the V gene TRBV7-2, with TRBD2 matching over 9 bases. The CDR3 contains 17 residues. The germline CDR1 and CDR2 sequences are SGHTA and FQGNSA. Trimming took 1 base from V and 2 from J; bases not matched to a gene: 6.

CDR3 loop: CASSVEGDAGELFF. The CDR3, as DNA: TGTGCCAGCAGCGTAGAAGGGGACGCCGGGGAGCTGTTTTTT. V usage is TRBV9 and J usage is TRBJ2-2, with D perhaps being TRBD1 or TRBD2 (5 bases each). The CDR3 runs to 14 residues. V was shortened by 0 bases and J by 6 bases, with 9 bases between the two germline ends. Germline CDR1 and CDR2: SGDLS and YYNGEE.

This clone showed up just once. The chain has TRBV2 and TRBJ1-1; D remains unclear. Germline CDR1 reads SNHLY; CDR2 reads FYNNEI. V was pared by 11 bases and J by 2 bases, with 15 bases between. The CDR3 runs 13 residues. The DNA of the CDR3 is TGTGCCCCCGAAGGCCAAGGTAACACTGAAGCTTTCTTT. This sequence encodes CAPEGQGNTEAFF. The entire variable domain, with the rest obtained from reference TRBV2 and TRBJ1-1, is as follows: EPEVTQTPSHQVTQMGQEVILRCVPISNHLYFYWYRQILGQKVEFLVSFYNNEISEKSEIFDDQFSVERPDGSNFTLKIRSTKLEDSAMYFCAPEGQGNTEAFFGQGTRLTVV.

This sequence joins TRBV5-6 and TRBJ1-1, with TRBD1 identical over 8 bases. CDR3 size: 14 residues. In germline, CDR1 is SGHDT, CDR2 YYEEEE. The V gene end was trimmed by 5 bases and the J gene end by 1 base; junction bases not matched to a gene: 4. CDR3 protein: CASSYGTGNTEAFF. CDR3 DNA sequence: TGTGCCAGCAGTTATGGGACAGGGAACACTGAAGCTTTCTTT.

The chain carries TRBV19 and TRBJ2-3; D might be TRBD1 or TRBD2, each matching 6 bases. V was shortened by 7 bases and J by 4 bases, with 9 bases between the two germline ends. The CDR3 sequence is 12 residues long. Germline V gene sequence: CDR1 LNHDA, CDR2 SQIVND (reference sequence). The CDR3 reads CASTRGADTQYF. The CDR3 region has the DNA TGTGCCAGTACAAGGGGGGCAGATACGCAGTATTTT.

In nucleotides, the CDR3 is TGTGCCACTGAGCGGGGGGCCCCACACAATGAGCAGTTCTTC. As protein: CATERGAPHNEQFF. This chain uses TRBV7-9 with TRBJ2-1, with 9 nucleotides matching TRBD2. V shed 10 bases and J 5 bases; nucleotides not matched to a gene: 9. The CDR3 consists of 14 residues. CDR1 is SEHNR, CDR2 FQNEAQ, per germline (reference sequence). The complete variable domain, with remaining parts taken from reference TRBV7-9 and TRBJ2-1, reads DTGVSQNPRHKITKRGQNVTFRCDPISEHNRLYWYRQTLGQGPEFLTYFQNEAQLEKSRLLSDRFSAERPKGSFSTLEIQRTEQGDSAMYLCATERGAPHNEQFFGPGTRLTVL.

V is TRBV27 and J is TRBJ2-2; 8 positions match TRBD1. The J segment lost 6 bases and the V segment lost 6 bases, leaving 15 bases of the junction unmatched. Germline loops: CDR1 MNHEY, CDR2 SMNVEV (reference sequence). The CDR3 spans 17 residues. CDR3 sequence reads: CASSIPSWTGMAGELFF. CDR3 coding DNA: TGTGCCAGCAGCATCCCATCTTGGACAGGGATGGCCGGGGAGCTGTTTTTT.

The CDR3 nucleotides read TGTGCCAGCACCCGCCCCGGGGACGATGAGCAGTTCTTC. Residues: CASTRPGDDEQFF. The rearrangement uses TRBV13 and TRBJ2-1; D tentatively fits TRBD1 or TRBD2 (5 bases each). The germline gives CDR1 PRHDT, CDR2 FYEKMQ (reference sequence). Trimming shortened V by 7 bases and J by 8 bases, and 15 bases separated the two germline ends. The CDR3 contains 13 residues.

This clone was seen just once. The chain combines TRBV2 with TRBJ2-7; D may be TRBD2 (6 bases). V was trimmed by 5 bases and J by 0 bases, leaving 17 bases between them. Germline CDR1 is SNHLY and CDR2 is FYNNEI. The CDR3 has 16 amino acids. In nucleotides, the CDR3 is TGTGCCAGCAGTCCAATCGGGACGGGGGTCTCCTACGAGCAGTACTTC. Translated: CASSPIGTGVSYEQYF.

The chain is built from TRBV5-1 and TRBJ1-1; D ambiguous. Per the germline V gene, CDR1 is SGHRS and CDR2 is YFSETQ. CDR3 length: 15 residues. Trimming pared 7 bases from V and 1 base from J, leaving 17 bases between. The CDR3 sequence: CASYKDGRENTEAFF. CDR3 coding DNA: TGCGCCAGCTACAAGGACGGGCGTGAGAACACTGAAGCTTTCTTT.

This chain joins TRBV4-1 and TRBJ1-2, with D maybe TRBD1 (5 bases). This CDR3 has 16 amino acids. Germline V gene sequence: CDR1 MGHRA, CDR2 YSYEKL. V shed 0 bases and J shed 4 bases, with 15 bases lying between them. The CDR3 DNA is TGCGCCAGCAGCCAAGAATTTTGGGACTTGAGCTATGGCTACACCTTC. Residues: CASSQEFWDLSYGYTF.

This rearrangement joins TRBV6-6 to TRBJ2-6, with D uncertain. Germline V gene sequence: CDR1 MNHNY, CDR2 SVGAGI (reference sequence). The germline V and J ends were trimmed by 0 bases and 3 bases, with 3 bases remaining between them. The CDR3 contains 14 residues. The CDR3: CASSYSGGANVLTF. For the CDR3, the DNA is TGTGCCAGCAGTTACTCAGGTGGGGCCAACGTCCTGACTTTC.

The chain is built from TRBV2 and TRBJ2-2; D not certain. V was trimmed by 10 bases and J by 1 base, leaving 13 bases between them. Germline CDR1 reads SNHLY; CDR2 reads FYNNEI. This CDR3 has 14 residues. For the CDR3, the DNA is TGTGCCACCCACGCAGTCCAGAACACCGGGGAGCTGTTTTTT. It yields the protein CATHAVQNTGELFF.

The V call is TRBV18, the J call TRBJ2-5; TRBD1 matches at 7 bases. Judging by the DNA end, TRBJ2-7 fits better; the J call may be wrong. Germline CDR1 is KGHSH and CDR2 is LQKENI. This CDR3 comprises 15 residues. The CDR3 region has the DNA TGTGCCAGCTCAGGGGACCGGGACAGAAACTACGAGCAGTACTTC. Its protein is CASSGDRDRNYEQYF.

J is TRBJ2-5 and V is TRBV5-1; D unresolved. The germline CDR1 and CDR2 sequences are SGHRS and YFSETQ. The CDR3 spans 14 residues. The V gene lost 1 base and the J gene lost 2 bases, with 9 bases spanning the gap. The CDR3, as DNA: TGCGCCAGCAGCTTGTATTACAGACAAGAGACCCAGTACTTC. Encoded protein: CASSLYYRQETQYF.

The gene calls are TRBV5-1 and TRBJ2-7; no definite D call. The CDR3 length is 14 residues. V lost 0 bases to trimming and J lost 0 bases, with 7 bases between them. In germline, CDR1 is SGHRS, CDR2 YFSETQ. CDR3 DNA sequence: TGCGCCAGCAGCTTGGAGTCCCGCTCCTACGAGCAGTACTTC. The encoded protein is CASSLESRSYEQYF.

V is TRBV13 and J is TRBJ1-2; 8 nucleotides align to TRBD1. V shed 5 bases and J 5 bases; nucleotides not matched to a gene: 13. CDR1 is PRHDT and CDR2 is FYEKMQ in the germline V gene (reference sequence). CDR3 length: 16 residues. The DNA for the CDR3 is TGTGCCAGCAGCGGCTCCGTCGGACAGGGAGGATATGGCTACACCTTC. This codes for CASSGSVGQGGYGYTF.

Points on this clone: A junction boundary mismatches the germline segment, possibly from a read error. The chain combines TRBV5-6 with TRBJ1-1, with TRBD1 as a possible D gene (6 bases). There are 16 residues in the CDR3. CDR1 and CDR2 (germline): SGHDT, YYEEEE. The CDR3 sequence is CASSPDEGGPNAEAFF. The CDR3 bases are TGTGCCAGCAGCCCCGACGAGGGGGGTCCGAACGCTGAAGCTTTCTTT.

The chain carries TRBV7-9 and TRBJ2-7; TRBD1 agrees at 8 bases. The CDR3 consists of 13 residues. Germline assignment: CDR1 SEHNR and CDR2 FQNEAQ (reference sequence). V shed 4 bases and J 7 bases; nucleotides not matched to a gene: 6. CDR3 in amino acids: CASSSGQGREQYF. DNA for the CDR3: TGTGCCAGCAGCTCCGGACAGGGTAGGGAGCAGTACTTC.

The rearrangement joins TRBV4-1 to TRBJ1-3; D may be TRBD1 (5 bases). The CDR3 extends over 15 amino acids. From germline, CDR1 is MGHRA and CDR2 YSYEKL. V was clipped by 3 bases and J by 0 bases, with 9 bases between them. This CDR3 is CASSHLTVSGNTIYF. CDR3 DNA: TGCGCCAGCAGCCACCTGACAGTCTCTGGAAACACCATATATTTT.

CDR3 DNA: TGTGCCAGCTCACCCGGGACCAACAACTACAATGAGCAGTTCTTC. Its protein product is CASSPGTNNYNEQFF. The chain employs TRBV18 and TRBJ2-1, with D perhaps given as TRBD1 or TRBD2 (5 bases each). This CDR3 contains 15 residues. Trimming pared 3 bases from V and 3 bases from J, leaving 12 bases between. From germline, CDR1 is KGHSH and CDR2 LQKENI.